This T cell receptor (beta chain) was obtained from a study of T-cell reconstitution after alpha-beta-depleted transplantation in children. This clonotype was counted many times. Unique molecular identifiers were incorporated into the prepared TCRbeta library. TCRdb redid the calling of the PCR reads with MiXCR, one entry per CDR3 protein. The table records over 150,000 distinct CDR3 sequences, approximately 7% of them present only once. Germline values: CDR1 LGHDT, CDR2 YNNKEL (reference sequence). V lost 6 bases, J lost 1 base, and 5 bases stayed unmatched. This CDR3 comprises 15 residues. The sequenced sample was PBMCs from the stem cell graft donor, obtained from the stem cell graft. This clonotype was obtained from a human donor who donated a stem cell graft to a child with Wiskott-Aldrich syndrome. V is TRBV3-1 and J is TRBJ2-1; 8 positions match TRBD1. The CDR3 DNA sequence: TGTGCCAGCAGTCAAACAGGGGGGTCCTACAATGAGCAGTTCTTC. This translates into CASSQTGGSYNEQFF.